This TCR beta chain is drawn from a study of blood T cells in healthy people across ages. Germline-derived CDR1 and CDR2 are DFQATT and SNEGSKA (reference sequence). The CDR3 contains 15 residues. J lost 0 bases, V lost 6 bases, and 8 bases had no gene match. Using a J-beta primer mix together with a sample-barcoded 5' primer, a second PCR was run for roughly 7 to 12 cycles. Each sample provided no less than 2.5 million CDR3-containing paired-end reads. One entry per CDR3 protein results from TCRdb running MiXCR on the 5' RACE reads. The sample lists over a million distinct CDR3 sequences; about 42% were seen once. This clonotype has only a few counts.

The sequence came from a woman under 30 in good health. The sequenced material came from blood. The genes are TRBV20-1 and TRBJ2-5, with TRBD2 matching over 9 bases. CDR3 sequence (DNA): TGCAGTGCCGTTTCTAGCGGGGATTACCAAGAGACCCAGTACTTC. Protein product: CSAVSSGDYQETQYF.